This entry is about one T cell receptor (beta chain). The antigen is not known. Use of 60 Vbeta and 13 Jbeta primers characterized the PCR. Clones were read by immunoSEQ multiplex PCR, and TCRdb kept only the in-frame ones, dropping some. This table has under 200,000 clones, over 65% appearing once. The sample originates from a study of cytomegalovirus exposure and HLA in healthy donors. General observations from the study: Presence/absence analyses assumed roughly uniform sequencing depth across donors, which may not hold. Information on immune exposure was restricted to one variable (CMV serostatus). In a later analysis, TCR beta V- and J-gene trimming was associated with a missense DCLRE1C variant.

Deletions cut 0 bases from V and 9 bases from J, with 23 bases between. CDR1 is SGHRS and CDR2 is YFSETQ in the germline V gene. This CDR3 is 17 amino acids long. The rearrangement uses TRBV5-1 and TRBJ2-3; a weak D match, TRBD1 (5 bases). The sample consisted of PBMCs. The TCR originated in a woman between 25 and 40 years old in good health and CMV-seronegative. CDR3 in amino acids: CASSLGTSATPSGTQYF. CDR3 nucleotide sequence: TGCGCCAGCAGCTTGGGCACCTCGGCCACCCCATCAGGGACGCAGTATTTT.